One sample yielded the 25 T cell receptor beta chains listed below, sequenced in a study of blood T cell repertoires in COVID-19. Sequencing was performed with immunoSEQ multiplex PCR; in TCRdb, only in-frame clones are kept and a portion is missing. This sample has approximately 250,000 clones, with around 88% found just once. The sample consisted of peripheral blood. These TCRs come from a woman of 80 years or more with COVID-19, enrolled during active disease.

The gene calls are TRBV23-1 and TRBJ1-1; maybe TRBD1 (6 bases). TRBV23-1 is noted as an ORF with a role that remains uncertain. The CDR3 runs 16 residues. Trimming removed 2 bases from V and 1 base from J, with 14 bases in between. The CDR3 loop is CASSQTLGGENTEAFF. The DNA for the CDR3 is TGCGCCAGCAGTCAAACCCTAGGGGGGGAGAACACTGAAGCTTTCTTT.

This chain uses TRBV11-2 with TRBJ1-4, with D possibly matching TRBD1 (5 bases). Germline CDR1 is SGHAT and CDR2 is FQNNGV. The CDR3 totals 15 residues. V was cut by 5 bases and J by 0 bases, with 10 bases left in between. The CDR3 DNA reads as TGTGCCAGCAGCCCTACAGGCGCAACTAATGAAAAACTGTTTTTT. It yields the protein CASSPTGATNEKLFF.

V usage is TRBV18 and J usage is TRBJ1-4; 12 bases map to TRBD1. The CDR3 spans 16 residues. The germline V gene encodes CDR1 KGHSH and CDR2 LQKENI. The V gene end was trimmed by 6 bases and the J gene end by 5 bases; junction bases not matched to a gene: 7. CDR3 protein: CASSSGTGGGNEKLFF. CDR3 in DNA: TGTGCCAGCTCCAGTGGGACAGGGGGCGGCAATGAAAAACTGTTTTTT.

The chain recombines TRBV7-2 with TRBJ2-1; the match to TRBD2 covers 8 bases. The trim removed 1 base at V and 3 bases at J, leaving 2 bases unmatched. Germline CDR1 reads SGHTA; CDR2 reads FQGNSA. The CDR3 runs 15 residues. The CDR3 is CASSLVAGGYNEQFF. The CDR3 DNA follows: TGTGCCAGCAGCTTAGTGGCGGGGGGCTACAATGAGCAGTTCTTC.

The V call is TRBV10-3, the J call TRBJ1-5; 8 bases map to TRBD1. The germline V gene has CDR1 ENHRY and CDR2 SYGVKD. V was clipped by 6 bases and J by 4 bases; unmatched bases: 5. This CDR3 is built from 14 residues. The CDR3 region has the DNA TGTGCCATCAGCGTTGACAGGGGAAATCAGCCCCAGCATTTT. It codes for CAISVDRGNQPQHF.

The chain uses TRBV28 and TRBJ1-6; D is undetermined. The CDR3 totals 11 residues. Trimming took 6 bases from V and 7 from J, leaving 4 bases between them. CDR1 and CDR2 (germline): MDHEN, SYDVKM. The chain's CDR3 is CASRGNSPLHF. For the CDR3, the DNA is TGTGCCAGCAGGGGCAATTCACCCCTCCACTTT. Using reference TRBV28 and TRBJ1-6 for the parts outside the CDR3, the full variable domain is DVKVTQSSRYLVKRTGEKVFLECVQDMDHENMFWYRQDPGLGLRLIYFSYDVKMKEKGDIPEGYSVSREKKERFSLILESASTNQTSMYLCASRGNSPLHFGNGTRLTVT.

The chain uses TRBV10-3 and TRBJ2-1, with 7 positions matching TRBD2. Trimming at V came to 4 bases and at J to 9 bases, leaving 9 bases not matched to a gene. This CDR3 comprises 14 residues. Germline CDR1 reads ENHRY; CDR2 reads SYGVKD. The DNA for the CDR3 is TGTGCCATCAGTGGGGACGGGGGGTTGCGTGAGCAGTTCTTC. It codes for CAISGDGGLREQFF.

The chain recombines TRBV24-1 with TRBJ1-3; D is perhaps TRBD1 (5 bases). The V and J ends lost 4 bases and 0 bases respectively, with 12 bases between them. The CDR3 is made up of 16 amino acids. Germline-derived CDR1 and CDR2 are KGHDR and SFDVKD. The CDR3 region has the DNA TGTGCCACCAGTGACTCAAGGACAAGCTCTGGAAACACCATATATTTT. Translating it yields CATSDSRTSSGNTIYF.

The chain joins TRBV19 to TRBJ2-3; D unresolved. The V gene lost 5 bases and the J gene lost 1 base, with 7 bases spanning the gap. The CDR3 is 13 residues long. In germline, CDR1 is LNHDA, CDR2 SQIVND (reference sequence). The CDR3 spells CASSPFGTDTQYF. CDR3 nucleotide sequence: TGTGCCAGTAGTCCGTTCGGCACAGATACGCAGTATTTT.

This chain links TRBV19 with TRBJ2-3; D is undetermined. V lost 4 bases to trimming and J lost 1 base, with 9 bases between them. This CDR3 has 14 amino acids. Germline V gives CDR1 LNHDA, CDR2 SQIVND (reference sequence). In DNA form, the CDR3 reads TGTGCCAGTAGTACAGGTCGGCGCACAGATACGCAGTATTTT. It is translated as CASSTGRRTDTQYF. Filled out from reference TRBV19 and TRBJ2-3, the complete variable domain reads DGGITQSPKYLFRKEGQNVTLSCEQNLNHDAMYWYRQDPGQGLRLIYYSQIVNDFQKGDIAEGYSVSREKKESFPLTVTSAQKNPTAFYLCASSTGRRTDTQYFGPGTRLTVL.

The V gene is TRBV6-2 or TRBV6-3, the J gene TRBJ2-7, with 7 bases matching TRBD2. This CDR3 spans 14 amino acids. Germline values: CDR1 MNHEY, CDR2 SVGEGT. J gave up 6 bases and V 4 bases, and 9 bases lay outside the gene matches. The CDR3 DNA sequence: TGTGCCAGCAGTTCCTTAGGTACGGGGGGCGAGCAGTACGTC. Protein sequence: CASSSLGTGGEQYV.

CDR3 nucleotides: TGTGCCAGTAGTATACTGACATCAACTAATGAAAAACTGTTTTTT. Translating gives CASSILTSTNEKLFF. The chain recombines TRBV19 with TRBJ1-4; D is ambiguous. The CDR3 runs to 15 residues. The germline V gene has CDR1 LNHDA and CDR2 SQIVND (reference sequence). The germline V and J ends were trimmed by 2 bases and 0 bases, with 7 bases remaining between them.

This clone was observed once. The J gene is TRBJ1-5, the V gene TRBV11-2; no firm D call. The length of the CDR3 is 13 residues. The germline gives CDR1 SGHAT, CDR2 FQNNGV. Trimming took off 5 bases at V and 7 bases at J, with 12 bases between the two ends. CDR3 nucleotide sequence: TGTGCCAGCAGCCCCGGGTTCAAGCAGCCCCAGCATTTT. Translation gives CASSPGFKQPQHF.

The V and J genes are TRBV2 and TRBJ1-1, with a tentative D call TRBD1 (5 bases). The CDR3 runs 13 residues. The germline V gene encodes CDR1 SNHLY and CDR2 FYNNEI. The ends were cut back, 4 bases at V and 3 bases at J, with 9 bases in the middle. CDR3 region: CASSVQGYTEAFF. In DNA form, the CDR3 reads TGTGCCAGCAGTGTTCAGGGATACACTGAAGCTTTCTTT.

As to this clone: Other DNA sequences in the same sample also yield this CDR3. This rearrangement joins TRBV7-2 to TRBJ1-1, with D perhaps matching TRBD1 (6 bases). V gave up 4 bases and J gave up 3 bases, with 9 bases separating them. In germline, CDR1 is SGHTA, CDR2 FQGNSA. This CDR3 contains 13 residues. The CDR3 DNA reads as TGTGCCAGCAGCTCCCAGGGGTACACTGAAGCTTTCTTT. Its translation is CASSSQGYTEAFF.

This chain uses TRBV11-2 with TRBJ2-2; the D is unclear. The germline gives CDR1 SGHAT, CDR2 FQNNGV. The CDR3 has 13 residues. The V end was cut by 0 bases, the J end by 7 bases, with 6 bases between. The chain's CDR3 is CASSLDSGGELFF. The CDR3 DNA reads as TGTGCCAGCAGCTTAGATTCGGGCGGGGAGCTGTTTTTT.

The CDR3 is CASSQSSTGELFF. Written as DNA, the CDR3 is TGTGCCAGCAGCCAGTCCAGCACCGGGGAGCTGTTTTTT. The chain links TRBV3-1 (or the pseudogene TRBV3-2) to TRBJ2-2, with no clear D. The V end lost 3 bases, the J end lost 4 bases, and 6 bases lay between the germline ends. Looked up from germline, CDR1 is LGHDT and CDR2 is YNNKEL (reference sequence). This CDR3 is built from 13 residues.

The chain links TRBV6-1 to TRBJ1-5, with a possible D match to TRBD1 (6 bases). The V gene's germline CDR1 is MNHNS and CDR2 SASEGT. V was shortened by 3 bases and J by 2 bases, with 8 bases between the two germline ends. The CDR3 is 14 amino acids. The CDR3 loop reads CASSDRGGNQPQHF. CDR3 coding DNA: TGTGCCAGCAGTGACAGGGGAGGCAATCAGCCCCAGCATTTT.

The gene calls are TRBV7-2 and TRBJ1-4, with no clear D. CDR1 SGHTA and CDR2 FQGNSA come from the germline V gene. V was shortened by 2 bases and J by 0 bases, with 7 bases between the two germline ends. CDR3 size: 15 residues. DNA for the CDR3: TGTGCCAGCAGCTTACTCCGGGCAACTAATGAAAAACTGTTTTTT. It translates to CASSLLRATNEKLFF.

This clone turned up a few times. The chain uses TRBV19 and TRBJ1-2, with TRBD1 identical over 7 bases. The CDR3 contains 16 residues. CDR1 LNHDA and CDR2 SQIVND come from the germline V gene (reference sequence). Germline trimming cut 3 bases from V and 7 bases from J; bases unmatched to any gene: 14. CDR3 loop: CASSIEGKETGLGYTF. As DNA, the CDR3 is TGTGCCAGTAGTATTGAAGGAAAGGAGACAGGGCTTGGCTACACCTTC.

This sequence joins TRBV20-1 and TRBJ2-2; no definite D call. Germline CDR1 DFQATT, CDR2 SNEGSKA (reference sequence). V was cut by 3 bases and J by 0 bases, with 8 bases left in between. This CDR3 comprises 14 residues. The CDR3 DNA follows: TGCAGTGCTAGTTTTTCCGCGAACACCGGGGAGCTGTTTTTT. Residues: CSASFSANTGELFF.

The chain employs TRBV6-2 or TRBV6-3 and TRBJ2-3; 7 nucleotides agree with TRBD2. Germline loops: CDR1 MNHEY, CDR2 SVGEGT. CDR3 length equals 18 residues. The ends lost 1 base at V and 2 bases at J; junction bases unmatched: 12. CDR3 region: CASSYWNGGGRDTDTQYF. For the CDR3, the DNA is TGTGCCAGCAGTTACTGGAATGGGGGGGGTCGAGACACAGATACGCAGTATTTT.

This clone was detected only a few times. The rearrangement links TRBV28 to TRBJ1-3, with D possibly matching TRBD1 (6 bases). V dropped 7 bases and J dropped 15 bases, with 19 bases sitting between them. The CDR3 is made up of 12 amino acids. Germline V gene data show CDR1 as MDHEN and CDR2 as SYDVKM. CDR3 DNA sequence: TGTGCCAGCACCAACAAACAGGGTCCGGGATATTTT. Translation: CASTNKQGPGYF.

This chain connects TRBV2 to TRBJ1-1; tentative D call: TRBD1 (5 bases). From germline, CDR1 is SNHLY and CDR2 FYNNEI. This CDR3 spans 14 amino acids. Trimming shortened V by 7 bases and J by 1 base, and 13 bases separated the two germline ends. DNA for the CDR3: TGTGCCAGCAACCAAGGGGTAGGGAACACTGAAGCTTTCTTT. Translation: CASNQGVGNTEAFF.

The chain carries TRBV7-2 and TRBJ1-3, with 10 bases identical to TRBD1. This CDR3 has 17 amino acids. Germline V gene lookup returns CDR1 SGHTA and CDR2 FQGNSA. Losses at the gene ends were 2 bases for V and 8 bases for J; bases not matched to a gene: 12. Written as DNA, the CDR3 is TGTGCCAGCAGCTTACTGACGCGGGACAGGGGTGGGGACACCATATATTTT. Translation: CASSLLTRDRGGDTIYF.